A selection of T cell receptor beta chains follows, all from one sample in a study of blood T cell repertoires in COVID-19. Profiling relied on immunoSEQ multiplex PCR, and the TCRdb table lists in-frame clones only, not all of them. This table holds 55,000 or so clones, 70% to 90% found once. Sequenced material: peripheral blood. The origin of the receptors is a man between 60 and 75 years old with active or convalescent COVID-19. CDR3s include the opening cysteine and the closing phenylalanine or tryptophan. Each record gives: clone size, J gene, V gene, CDR3 length, D gene, CDR3 DNA, CDR3 protein. A D gene is named only where the DNA matches it firmly. Size is stated for part of the rows, as once, few or many counts, or as a class when the clone is expanded.

size: -; J: TRBJ1-6; V: TRBV11-2; length: 13; D: -; DNA: TGTGCCAGCAGCTTAGATCTAGTTTCACCCCTCCACTTT; CDR3: CASSLDLVSPLHF
size: -; J: TRBJ1-3; V: TRBV3-1/TRBV3-2; length: 15; D: -; DNA: TGTGCCAGCAGCCATCGACAGTCCTCTGGAAACACCATATATTTT; CDR3: CASSHRQSSGNTIYF
size: -; J: TRBJ2-7; V: TRBV4-1; length: 16; D: -; DNA: TGCGCCAGCAGCCAAGATATACCAGGGGGAGGCGACGAGCAGTACTTC; CDR3: CASSQDIPGGGDEQYF
size: once; J: TRBJ2-5; V: TRBV2; length: 12; D: -; DNA: TGTGCCAGCCGGCGGCTCCAAGAGACCCAGTACTTC; CDR3: CASRRLQETQYF
size: -; J: TRBJ2-2; V: TRBV4-1; length: 18; D: TRBD2; DNA: TGCGCCAGCAGCCAAGAGAGTTTAGCTGGGGGAGGGACCGGGGAGCTGTTTTTT; CDR3: CASSQESLAGGGTGELFF
size: -; J: TRBJ2-1; V: TRBV29-1; length: 14; D: TRBD1; DNA: TGCAGCGTGAGGGTAGGGACAGGGGTAAATGAGCAGTTCTTC; CDR3: CSVRVGTGVNEQFF
size: -; J: TRBJ1-1; V: TRBV7-8; length: 16; D: TRBD1; DNA: TGTGCCAGCAGCTTAGGGTACAGGGGGACCAACACTGAAGCTTTCTTT; CDR3: CASSLGYRGTNTEAFF
size: -; J: TRBJ2-5; V: TRBV3-1/TRBV3-2; length: 15; D: TRBD1; DNA: TGTGCCAGCAGCTTACAGGACAGGGGGCAAGAGACCCAGTACTTC; CDR3: CASSLQDRGQETQYF
size: -; J: TRBJ2-1; V: TRBV3-1/TRBV3-2; length: 17; D: TRBD2; DNA: TGTGCCAGCAGCCCTAGTACCGGACTAGCGGGAGGCTTTGAGCAGTTCTTC; CDR3: CASSPSTGLAGGFEQFF
size: once; J: TRBJ2-1; V: TRBV5-4; length: 13; D: -; DNA: TGTGCCAGCAGCTTGGAGGGGAACAATGAGCAGTTCTTC; CDR3: CASSLEGNNEQFF
size: -; J: TRBJ1-5; V: TRBV28; length: 14; D: TRBD1; DNA: TGTGCCAGCAGTTCAGGACAGGGAGATCAGCCCCAGCATTTT; CDR3: CASSSGQGDQPQHF
size: -; J: TRBJ2-2; V: TRBV27; length: 15; D: -; DNA: TGTGCCAGCAGTTTACGGAACAGAAACACCGGGGAGCTGTTTTTT; CDR3: CASSLRNRNTGELFF
size: -; J: TRBJ1-5; V: TRBV24-1; length: 15; D: -; DNA: TGTGCCACCAGTGATCGAACAGGGACGGGTCAGCCCCAGCATTTT; CDR3: CATSDRTGTGQPQHF
size: -; J: TRBJ1-5; V: TRBV5-5; length: 14; D: -; DNA: TGTGCCAGCAGCCTACAACAGGGAAATCAGCCCCAGCATTTT; CDR3: CASSLQQGNQPQHF
size: -; J: TRBJ1-1; V: TRBV18; length: 17; D: TRBD1; DNA: TGTGCCAGCTCACCCGCGGTTGGGACAGGGACGAACACTGAAGCTTTCTTT; CDR3: CASSPAVGTGTNTEAFF
size: few; J: TRBJ2-2; V: TRBV18; length: 12; D: -; DNA: TGTGCCAGCTCACACCGCAGCGGGGAGCTGTTTTTT; CDR3: CASSHRSGELFF
size: -; J: TRBJ1-2; V: TRBV7-9; length: 13; D: TRBD1; DNA: TGTGCCAGCAGCTCTCCGGGACAGGGCGGCTACACCTTC; CDR3: CASSSPGQGGYTF
size: -; J: TRBJ1-4; V: TRBV6-6; length: 14; D: -; DNA: TGTGCCAGCAGCGACGGGGCAACTAATGAAAAACTGTTTTTT; CDR3: CASSDGATNEKLFF
size: few; J: TRBJ1-1; V: TRBV11-2; length: 11; D: -; DNA: TGTGCCAGCAGCTACGCCCGAGGCGTGGTCTTT; CDR3: CASSYARGVVF
size: -; J: TRBJ1-3; V: TRBV4-1; length: 15; D: -; DNA: TGCGCCAGCAGCCAAGAGCACTTAGGGGTTAACACCATATATTTT; CDR3: CASSQEHLGVNTIYF
size: -; J: TRBJ1-6; V: TRBV4-3; length: 16; D: -; DNA: TGCGCCAGCAGCCAAGTTGGCAGGGGAATTAATTCACCCCTCCACTTT; CDR3: CASSQVGRGINSPLHF
size: -; J: TRBJ1-1; V: TRBV20-1; length: 11; D: -; DNA: TGCAGTGCTAGGATCGAAGAGAAAGCTTTCTTT; CDR3: CSARIEEKAFF
size: -; J: TRBJ2-7; V: TRBV7-9; length: 13; D: TRBD2; DNA: TGTGCCAGCAGCCAAGCGGGATCGCGGGAGCAGTACTTC; CDR3: CASSQAGSREQYF
size: -; J: TRBJ1-1; V: TRBV24-1; length: 16; D: -; DNA: TGTGCCACCAGTGATTTCGCACCGGGGATGAACACTGAAGCTTTCTTT; CDR3: CATSDFAPGMNTEAFF
size: -; J: TRBJ2-1; V: TRBV19; length: 11; D: -; DNA: TGTGCCAGTAGTATAGCGGGAGAGCAGTTCTTC; CDR3: CASSIAGEQFF
size: -; J: TRBJ1-4; V: TRBV19; length: 14; D: -; DNA: TGTGCCAGTCACCGACAGCAAACTAATGAAAAACTGTTTTTT; CDR3: CASHRQQTNEKLFF
size: -; J: TRBJ2-5; V: TRBV5-1; length: 14; D: TRBD2; DNA: TGCGCCAGCAGCTTCGCGGGGGGGCTGGAGACCCAGTACTTC; CDR3: CASSFAGGLETQYF
size: -; J: TRBJ2-3; V: TRBV2; length: 14; D: TRBD1; DNA: TGTGCCAGCAGCGGACAGGGGGCAGGAGATACGCAGTATTTT; CDR3: CASSGQGAGDTQYF
size: -; J: TRBJ1-6; V: TRBV27; length: 15; D: TRBD1; DNA: TGTGCCAGCAGTTTGGGGACAGGAATTAATTCACCCCTCCACTTT; CDR3: CASSLGTGINSPLHF
size: -; J: TRBJ2-4; V: TRBV30; length: 13; D: TRBD1; DNA: TGTGCCTGGAGCCCGGGACAGGGTACCATTCAGTACTTC; CDR3: CAWSPGQGTIQYF
size: -; J: TRBJ1-2; V: TRBV6-4; length: 14; D: TRBD1; DNA: TGTGCCAGCAGTCCCGGGACAGGGAACTATGGCTACACCTTC; CDR3: CASSPGTGNYGYTF
size: -; J: TRBJ1-4; V: TRBV5-5; length: 15; D: -; DNA: TGTGCCAGCAGCTCTCAGATGTCAACTAATGAAAAACTGTTTTTT; CDR3: CASSSQMSTNEKLFF
size: -; J: TRBJ2-1; V: TRBV30; length: 17; D: TRBD2; DNA: TGTGCCTGGTTACAAGGACTAGCGGGGGGGTCTTACAATGAGCAGTTCTTC; CDR3: CAWLQGLAGGSYNEQFF
size: -; J: TRBJ2-1; V: TRBV12-3/TRBV12-4; length: 13; D: -; DNA: TGTGCCAGCAGTTTAGACAGCTACGTTGAGCAGTTCTTC; CDR3: CASSLDSYVEQFF
size: -; J: TRBJ2-2; V: TRBV11-2; length: 14; D: -; DNA: TGTGCCAGCAGTCCGGACTCAAACACCGGGGAGCTGTTTTTT; CDR3: CASSPDSNTGELFF
size: -; J: TRBJ2-7; V: TRBV6-5; length: 15; D: TRBD2; DNA: TGTGCCAGCAGTTCGCCGGGGACTAGCGGGCGGGAGCAGTACTTC; CDR3: CASSSPGTSGREQYF
size: -; J: TRBJ2-3; V: TRBV2; length: 16; D: TRBD2; DNA: TGTGCCAGCCCGCGGGGGGTAGCTCCAGGCACAGATACGCAGTATTTT; CDR3: CASPRGVAPGTDTQYF
size: -; J: TRBJ2-7; V: TRBV7-9; length: 15; D: TRBD1; DNA: TGTGCCAGCAGCAAGGACAGGGGGTTCACCTACGAGCAGTACTTC; CDR3: CASSKDRGFTYEQYF
size: -; J: TRBJ1-2; V: TRBV16; length: 14; D: -; DNA: TGTGCCAGCAGCCAATCCGGGGTGAGGGATGGCTACACCTTC; CDR3: CASSQSGVRDGYTF
size: -; J: TRBJ1-1; V: TRBV5-1; length: 12; D: TRBD1; DNA: TGCGCCAGCAGCCGCGGACAGGGTGAAGCTTTCTTT; CDR3: CASSRGQGEAFF
size: -; J: TRBJ1-5; V: TRBV15; length: 15; D: -; DNA: TGTGCCACCAGCAGAGATAACCGGAGGAATCAGCCCCAGCATTTT; CDR3: CATSRDNRRNQPQHF
size: -; J: TRBJ2-1; V: TRBV4-3; length: 16; D: TRBD2; DNA: TGCGCCAGCAGCCAGTCCGCGGGGGGGGGATACAATGAGCAGTTCTTC; CDR3: CASSQSAGGGYNEQFF
size: -; J: TRBJ1-4; V: TRBV9; length: 15; D: -; DNA: TGTGCCAGCAGCGTCTCACCAGGGTGGGGTGAAAAACTGTTTTTT; CDR3: CASSVSPGWGEKLFF
size: once; J: TRBJ1-1; V: TRBV27; length: 15; D: -; DNA: TGTGCCAGCAGTTTATCGAGACAGTTGAACACTGAAGCTTTCTTT; CDR3: CASSLSRQLNTEAFF
size: -; J: TRBJ1-5; V: TRBV6-2/TRBV6-3; length: 16; D: TRBD1; DNA: TGTGCCAGCAGTGGAACCAACAGGGGTTACAATCAGCCCCAGCATTTT; CDR3: CASSGTNRGYNQPQHF
size: -; J: TRBJ1-1; V: TRBV25-1; length: 17; D: TRBD1; DNA: TGTGCCAGCAGTGAATATGGGGGGGACAGGGGGCATTTTGAAGCTTTCTTT; CDR3: CASSEYGGDRGHFEAFF
size: -; J: TRBJ1-4; V: TRBV12-5; length: 12; D: -; DNA: TGTGCTAGTGGCTTTTTTAATGAAAAACTGTTTTTT; CDR3: CASGFFNEKLFF